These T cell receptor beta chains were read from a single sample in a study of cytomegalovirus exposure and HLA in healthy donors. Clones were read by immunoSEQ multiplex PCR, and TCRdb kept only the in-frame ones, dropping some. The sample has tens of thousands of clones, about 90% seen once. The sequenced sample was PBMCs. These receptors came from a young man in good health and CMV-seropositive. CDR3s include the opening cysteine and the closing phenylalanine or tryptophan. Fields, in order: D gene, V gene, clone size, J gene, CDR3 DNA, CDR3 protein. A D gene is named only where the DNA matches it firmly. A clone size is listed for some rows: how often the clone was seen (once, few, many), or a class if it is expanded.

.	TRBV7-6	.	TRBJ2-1	TGTGCCAGCAGCTTAGCCGGGTCTTACAATGAGCAGTTCTTC	CASSLAGSYNEQFF
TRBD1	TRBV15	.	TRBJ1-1	TGTGCCACCAGCAGAGATTACCGACCTGGGACAGGGAGGACTGAAGCTTTCTTT	CATSRDYRPGTGRTEAFF
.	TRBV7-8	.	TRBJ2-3	TGTGCCAGCAGCTTAGAAGGGGCAGATACGCAGTATTTT	CASSLEGADTQYF
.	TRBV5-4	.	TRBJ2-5	TGTGCCAGCAGCCCCTTGTCCGTTTCTAAAGAGACCCAGTACTTC	CASSPLSVSKETQYF
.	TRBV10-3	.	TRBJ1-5	TGTGCCATCACCGGGACTGCAAATCAGCCCCAGCATTTT	CAITGTANQPQHF
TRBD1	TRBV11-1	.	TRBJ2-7	TGTGCCAGCAGACGACAGGGGGGCTCCTACGAGCAGTACTTC	CASRRQGGSYEQYF
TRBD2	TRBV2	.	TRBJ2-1	TGTGCCAGCCGCGCGCGGGAGGGCGTCAAGGATGAGCAGTTCTTC	CASRAREGVKDEQFF
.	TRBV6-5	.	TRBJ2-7	TGTGCCAGCAGTTACTCCAGGGGAGCCGGGGAGCAGTACTTC	CASSYSRGAGEQYF
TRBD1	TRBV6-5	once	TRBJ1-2	TGTGCCAGCAGATACATTGGACAGGGGGCTAACTATGGCTACACCTTC	CASRYIGQGANYGYTF
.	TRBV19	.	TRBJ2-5	TGTGCCAGTAGTTACGGGGAGACCCAGTACTTC	CASSYGETQYF
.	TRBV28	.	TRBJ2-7	TGTGCCAGCACCTCAGGTCCCTACGAGCAGTACTTC	CASTSGPYEQYF
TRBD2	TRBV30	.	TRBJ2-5	TGTGCCTGGAGTGGGCGGGGGAGGGGTAATCAAGAGACCCAGTACTTC	CAWSGRGRGNQETQYF
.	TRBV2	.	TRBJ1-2	TGTGCCAGCAGTAACGAGGTTAATAGCTATGGCTACACCTTC	CASSNEVNSYGYTF
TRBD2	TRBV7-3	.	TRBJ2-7	TGTGCCAGCAGCCCAAGGCCCGGGACTAGCGGGAGCTACGAGCAGTACTTC	CASSPRPGTSGSYEQYF
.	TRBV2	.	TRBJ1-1	TGTGCCAGCAGTGCCTCAGGGGCGAACACTGAAGCTTTCTTT	CASSASGANTEAFF
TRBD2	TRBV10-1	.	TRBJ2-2	TGCGCCAGCAGTGAGCGGGAGGCCGGGGAGCTGTTTTTT	CASSEREAGELFF
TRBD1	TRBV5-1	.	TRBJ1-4	TGCGCCAGCAGCTTGAATGGGACAGGGAAAGAAAAACTGTTTTTT	CASSLNGTGKEKLFF
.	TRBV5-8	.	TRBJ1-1	TGTGCCAGCAGCTTGGAGGGGGGGAGCACTGAAGCTTTCTTT	CASSLEGGSTEAFF
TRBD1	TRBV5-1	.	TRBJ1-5	TGCGCCAGCAGCGTGACAGGGGCAGGCAATCAGCCCCAGCATTTT	CASSVTGAGNQPQHF
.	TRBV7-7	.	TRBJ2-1	TGTGCTAGCAGCTTAGGCGTGCGGGAAGACAATGAGCAGTTCTTC	CASSLGVREDNEQFF
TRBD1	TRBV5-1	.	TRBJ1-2	TGCGCCAGCAGCCCGTTGGACAGGGGTGGTGGCTACACCTTC	CASSPLDRGGGYTF
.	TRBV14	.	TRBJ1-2	TGTGCCAGCAGTGCGGACTTTAACTATGGCTACACCTTC	CASSADFNYGYTF
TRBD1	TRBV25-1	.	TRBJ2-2	TGTGCCAGCAGTTCCGACAGGGGGCTGAGCACCGGGGAGCTGTTTTTT	CASSSDRGLSTGELFF
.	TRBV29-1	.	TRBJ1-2	TGCAGCGTTAAAAGCGGAGCTAACTATGGCTACACCTTC	CSVKSGANYGYTF
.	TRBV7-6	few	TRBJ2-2	TGTGCCAGCAGCATGACTAGTCTTAACACCGGGGAGCTGTTTTTT	CASSMTSLNTGELFF
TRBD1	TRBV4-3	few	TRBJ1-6	TGCGCCAGCAGTGCACAGGGGGCAAATAATTCACCCCTCCACTTT	CASSAQGANNSPLHF
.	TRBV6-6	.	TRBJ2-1	TGTGCCAGCAGACCCCTTCTAGTAACCAATGAGCAGTTCTTC	CASRPLLVTNEQFF
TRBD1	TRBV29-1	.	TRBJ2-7	TGCAGCGTTAATACAGGGGGATACGAGCAGTACTTC	CSVNTGGYEQYF
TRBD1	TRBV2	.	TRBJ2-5	TGTGCCAGCTGGACAGGGGAGGTAGAGACCCAGTACTTC	CASWTGEVETQYF
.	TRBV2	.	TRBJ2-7	TGTGCCAGCAGTGAAGGGACTACCCACTACGAGCAGTACTTC	CASSEGTTHYEQYF
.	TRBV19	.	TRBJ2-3	TGTGCCAGCAAAGACAGGACAGATACGCAGTATTTT	CASKDRTDTQYF
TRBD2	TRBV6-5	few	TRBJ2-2	TGTGCCAGCAGTTGGACTAGTAGGGCCGGGGAGCTGTTTTTT	CASSWTSRAGELFF
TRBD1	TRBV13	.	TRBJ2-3	TGTGCCAGCAGCTCCCTCCGGGACAGGGCAGATACGCAGTATTTT	CASSSLRDRADTQYF
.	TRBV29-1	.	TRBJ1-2	TGCAGCGCACGGGAGGGTGGCTATGGCTACACCTTC	CSAREGGYGYTF
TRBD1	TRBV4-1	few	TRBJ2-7	TGCGCCAGCAGCTCTCTCGACAGGGGCTCCTACGAGCAGTACTTC	CASSSLDRGSYEQYF
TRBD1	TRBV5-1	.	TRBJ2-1	TGCGCCAGCAGCCAACCCGGGACAGGCATGTCCAATGAGCAGTTCTTC	CASSQPGTGMSNEQFF
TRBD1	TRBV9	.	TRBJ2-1	TGTGCCAGCAGCGTAGCGGGACAGGCGGATGAGCAGTTCTTC	CASSVAGQADEQFF
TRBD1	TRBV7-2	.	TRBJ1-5	TGTGCCAGCAGCTTAGAGACAGGGAGACAGCCCCAGCATTTT	CASSLETGRQPQHF
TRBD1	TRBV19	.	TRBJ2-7	TGTGCCAGTGCGACCTCCGGGACAGGAGGCGCCTACGAGCAGTACTTC	CASATSGTGGAYEQYF
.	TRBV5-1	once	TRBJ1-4	TGCGCCAGCAGCTTGGGCGGGGCAACTAATGAAAAACTGTTTTTT	CASSLGGATNEKLFF
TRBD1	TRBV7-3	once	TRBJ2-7	TGTGCCAGCAGCTTAAAGGGAGGGGGACAGGGCCACGAGCAGTACTTC	CASSLKGGGQGHEQYF
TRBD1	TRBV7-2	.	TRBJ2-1	TGTGCCAGCAGCCCCGGGACAGGGCCCTACAATGAGCAGTTCTTC	CASSPGTGPYNEQFF
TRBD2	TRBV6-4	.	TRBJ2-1	TGTGCCAGCAGCGGACTAGCGGGTGAGCAGTTCTTC	CASSGLAGEQFF
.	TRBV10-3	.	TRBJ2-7	TGTGCCATCAGTGGGGAGAGCGGAATCTCCTACGAGCAGTACTTC	CAISGESGISYEQYF
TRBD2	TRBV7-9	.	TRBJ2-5	TGTGCCAGCAGCCCGACTAGCTTGACAGAGACCCAGTACTTC	CASSPTSLTETQYF
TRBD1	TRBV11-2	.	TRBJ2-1	TGTGCCAGCAGCTCGGACAGGGGGAATGAGCAGTTCTTC	CASSSDRGNEQFF
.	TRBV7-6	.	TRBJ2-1	TGTGCCAGCAGCTTAGTACTAGCCGCCAGCGATGAGCAGTTCTTC	CASSLVLAASDEQFF
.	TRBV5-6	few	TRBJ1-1	TGTGCCAGCAGCCCCCAAAGATCGGTCCTAACTGAAGCTTTCTTT	CASSPQRSVLTEAFF
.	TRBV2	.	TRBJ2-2	TGTGCCAGCAAGCCAAATCCCCGAACGAACACCGGGGAGCTGTTTTTT	CASKPNPRTNTGELFF
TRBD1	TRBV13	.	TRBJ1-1	TGTGCCAGCAGCTTAGACGCGACAGGGACCTTCCCTGAAGCTTTCTTT	CASSLDATGTFPEAFF
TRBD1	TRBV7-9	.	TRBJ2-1	TGTGCCAGCGGCGCGGGACAGGGTTATGAGCAGTTCTTC	CASGAGQGYEQFF
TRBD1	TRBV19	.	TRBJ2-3	TGTGCCAGTAAAGGAATAGACAGGGGTGACGCAGATACGCAGTATTTT	CASKGIDRGDADTQYF
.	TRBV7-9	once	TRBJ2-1	TGTGCCAGCAGCTACTTAGCGGTAAGCTCCTACAATGAGCAGTTCTTC	CASSYLAVSSYNEQFF
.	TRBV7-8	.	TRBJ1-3	TGTGCCAGCAGCTTAGGAGTTTTCTCTGGAAACACCATATATTTT	CASSLGVFSGNTIYF